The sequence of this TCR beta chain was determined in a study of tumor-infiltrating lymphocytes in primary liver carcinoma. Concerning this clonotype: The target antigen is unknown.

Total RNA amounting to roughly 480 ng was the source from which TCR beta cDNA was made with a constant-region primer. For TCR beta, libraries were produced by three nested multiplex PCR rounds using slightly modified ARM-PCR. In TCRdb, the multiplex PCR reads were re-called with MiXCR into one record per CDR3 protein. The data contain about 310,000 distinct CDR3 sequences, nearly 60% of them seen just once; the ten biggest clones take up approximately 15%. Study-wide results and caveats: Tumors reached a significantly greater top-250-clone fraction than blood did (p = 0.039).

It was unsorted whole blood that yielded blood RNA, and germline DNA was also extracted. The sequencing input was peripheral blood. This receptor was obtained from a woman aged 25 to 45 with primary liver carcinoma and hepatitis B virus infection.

This chain's CDR3 is CASTSAGRGRSYEQYF. The CDR3 bases are TGTGCCAGCACATCGGCTGGCAGGGGAAGGAGCTACGAGCAGTACTTC. This chain uses TRBV12-3 or TRBV12-4 with TRBJ2-7; tentative D call: TRBD1 (6 bases). The CDR3 runs 16 residues. The ends were cut back, 7 bases at V and 3 bases at J, with 22 bases in the middle.